This T cell receptor (beta chain) stems from a study of blood T cell repertoires in COVID-19 (dated by TCRdb to 2018 to 2021). Regarding the research as a whole: Samples from collaborators originated in the United States, Italy and Spain and spanned both the acute and convalescent phases of COVID-19. The dataset comprised deeply sampled blood TCRbeta repertoires from subjects exposed to, actively infected with, or recovered from COVID-19. Where HLA class I and class II types were available, the types were taken from metadata supplied by the sample provider, not from assay-based typing. Sample metadata almost always included a de-identified subject ID, COVID-19 status, age in years and sex. The repertoires were released in a freely available public database intended as a resource for research on the immune response to SARS-CoV-2. The prospective study material was composed of cDNA or gDNA derived from T cells, B-cell-depleted T cells, or PBMCs. The samples were drawn from two sources: the first 160 participants of the ongoing ImmuneRACE study, and 1,000 to 1,500 subjects contributed by 6 global collaborators.

TCRbeta CDR3 regions were amplified from genomic DNA using the immunoSEQ Assay, a bias-controlled multiplex PCR. On the study's bioinformatics: Nucleated cell counts per sample were estimated from amplification of reference gene primers within the assay. To quantify the absolute abundance of each unique TCRbeta CDR3 rearrangement, sequence reads were collapsed and filtered. Productive Simpson clonality was computed per sample as the square root of Simpson's diversity index over productive rearrangements. This immuneACCESS table, as held by TCRdb, lists in-frame sequences with V and J called but not all clones. Of the missing ones, under half trace to an unresolved V gene in checked studies; the others have no known cause. That table supplies the V and J calls and clone size; D and trimming were determined from the DNA. This sample is represented by 250,000 to 350,000 clones; roughly nine tenths of them were singletons. The ten largest clones add up to 0.85% to 1% of the sample.

The research as a whole found: The quantity of clinical and demographic metadata differed by source and by participant and was supplied without curation.

Another Seattle source contributed samples from volunteer blood donors who had recovered from COVID-19. Each collaborating institution followed its own protocols to collect whole blood in K2EDTA tubes. Collaborator samples were shipped for TCRbeta analysis as frozen whole blood, isolated PBMCs, or DNA extracted from either sample type. Of note for this clone: The target of this receptor is not known. Base-call qualities are not available, and no considerably larger clone is one nucleotide away.

Germline trimming amounts to 9 bases on V and 2 bases on J, with 7 as the count of junction bases outside the gene matches. Per the germline V gene, MDHEN is the CDR1 and SYDVKM is the CDR2. Spanning cysteine to phenylalanine, the CDR3 consists of 14 amino acids. The read is trimmed to its CDR3 DNA, 42 bases read in frame from base 1. Sequenced material: peripheral blood. This receptor was taken from a woman aged 35 to 49 who had recovered from COVID-19. Here the chain combines TRBV28 and TRBJ2-3; 8 central nucleotides agree with TRBD2. Here is the DNA: TGTGCCAGTAAGCGGGGGACCACCACAGATACGCAGTATTTT. This codes for CASKRGTTTDTQYF.